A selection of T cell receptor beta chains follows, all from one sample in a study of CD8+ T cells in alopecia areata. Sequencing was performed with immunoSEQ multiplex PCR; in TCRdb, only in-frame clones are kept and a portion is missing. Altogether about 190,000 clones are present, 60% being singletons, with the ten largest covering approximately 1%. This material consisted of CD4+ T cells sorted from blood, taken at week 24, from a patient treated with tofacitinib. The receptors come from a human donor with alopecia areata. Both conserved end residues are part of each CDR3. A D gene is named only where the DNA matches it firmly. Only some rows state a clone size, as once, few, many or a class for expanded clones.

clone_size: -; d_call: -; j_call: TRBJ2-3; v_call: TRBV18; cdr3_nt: TGTGCCAGCTCCCACAGGGAGGGCACCACAGATACGCAGTATTTT; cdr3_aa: CASSHREGTTDTQYF
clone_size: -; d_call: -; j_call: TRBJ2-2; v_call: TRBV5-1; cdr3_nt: TGCGCCAGCAGCTTGGCCTTCGTTGGCAGCCCCACCGGGGAGCTGTTTTTT; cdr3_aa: CASSLAFVGSPTGELFF
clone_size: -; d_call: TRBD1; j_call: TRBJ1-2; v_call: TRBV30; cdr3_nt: TGTGCCTGGGGGGGACAGAACTATGGCTACACCTTC; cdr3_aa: CAWGGQNYGYTF
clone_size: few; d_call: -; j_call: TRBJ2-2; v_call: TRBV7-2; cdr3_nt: TGTGCCAGCAGCTCTAGCGCCGGGGAGCTGTTTTTT; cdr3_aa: CASSSSAGELFF
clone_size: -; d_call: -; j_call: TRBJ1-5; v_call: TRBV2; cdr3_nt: TGTGCCAGCAGGGCAGGGGTGAGGAGCAATCAGCCCCAGCATTTT; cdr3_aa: CASRAGVRSNQPQHF
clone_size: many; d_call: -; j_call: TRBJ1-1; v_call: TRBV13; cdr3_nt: TGTGCCAGCAGCTTCGGAAGGAGCCTAGACACTGAAGCTTTCTTT; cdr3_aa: CASSFGRSLDTEAFF
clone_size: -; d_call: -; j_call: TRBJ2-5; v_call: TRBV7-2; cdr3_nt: TGTGCCAGCAGCTTTCAAGAGACCCAGTACTTC; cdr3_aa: CASSFQETQYF
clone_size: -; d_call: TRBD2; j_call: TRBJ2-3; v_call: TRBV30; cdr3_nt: TGTGCCTGGGGCTCCGGAGGCGGGGGAGTCGGTACGCAGTATTTT; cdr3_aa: CAWGSGGGGVGTQYF
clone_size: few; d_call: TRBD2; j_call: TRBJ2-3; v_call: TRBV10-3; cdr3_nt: TGTGCCATCAGTGAAGGGACTAGCGGTACGCAGTATTTT; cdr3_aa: CAISEGTSGTQYF
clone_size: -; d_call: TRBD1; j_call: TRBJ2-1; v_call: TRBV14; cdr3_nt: TGTGCCAGCAGCCGGCAGGGGGTTTCCTACAATGAGCAGTTCTTC; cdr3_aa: CASSRQGVSYNEQFF
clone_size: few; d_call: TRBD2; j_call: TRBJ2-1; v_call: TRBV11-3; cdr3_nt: TGTGCCAGCAGCTTAGATCTTCTAGCGGGGGGGTACAATGAGCAGTTCTTC; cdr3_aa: CASSLDLLAGGYNEQFF
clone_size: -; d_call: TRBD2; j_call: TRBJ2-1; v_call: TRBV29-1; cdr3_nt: TGCAGCGTTTCAGGCGGGGGGGCGAGCAATGAGCAGTTCTTC; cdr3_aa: CSVSGGGASNEQFF
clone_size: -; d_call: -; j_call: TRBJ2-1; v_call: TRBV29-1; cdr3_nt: TGCAGCGTGTACCGACTAGGCAATGAGCAGTTCTTC; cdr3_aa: CSVYRLGNEQFF
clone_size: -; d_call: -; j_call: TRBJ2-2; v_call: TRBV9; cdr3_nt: TGTGCCAGCAGCGTAGCTGGGACACCGAACACCGGGGAGCTGTTTTTT; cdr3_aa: CASSVAGTPNTGELFF
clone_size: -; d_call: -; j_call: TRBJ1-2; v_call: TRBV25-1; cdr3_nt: TGTGCCAGCAGTGAATCCCGACAGGCACCCTATGGCTACACCTTC; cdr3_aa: CASSESRQAPYGYTF
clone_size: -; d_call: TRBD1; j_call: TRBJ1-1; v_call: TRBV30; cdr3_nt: TGTGCCTGGAGTTCAGGGGGCCTTGAAGCTTTCTTT; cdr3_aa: CAWSSGGLEAFF
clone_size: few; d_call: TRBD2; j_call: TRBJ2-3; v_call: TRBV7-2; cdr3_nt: TGTGCCAGCAGCTTAACTAGCGGGGTTAGCACAGATACGCAGTATTTT; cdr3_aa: CASSLTSGVSTDTQYF
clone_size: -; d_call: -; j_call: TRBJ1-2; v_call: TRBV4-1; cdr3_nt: TGCGCCAGCAGCCAAGATTTGGTCTATGGCTACACCTTC; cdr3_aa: CASSQDLVYGYTF
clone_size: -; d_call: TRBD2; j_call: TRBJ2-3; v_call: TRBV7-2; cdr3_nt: TGTGCCAGCAGACAACGCGCGGGGGGCCCCACAGATACGCAGTATTTT; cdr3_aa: CASRQRAGGPTDTQYF
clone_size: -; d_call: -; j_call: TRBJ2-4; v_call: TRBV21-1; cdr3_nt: TGTGCCAGCAGCAGTCTAAGCGGGGTTGACATTCAGTACTTC; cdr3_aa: CASSSLSGVDIQYF
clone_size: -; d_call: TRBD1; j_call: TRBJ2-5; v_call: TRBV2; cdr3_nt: TGTGCCAGCAGTGTAGTCCCACAGGGGGCTTCTCTAGAGACCCAGTACTTC; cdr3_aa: CASSVVPQGASLETQYF
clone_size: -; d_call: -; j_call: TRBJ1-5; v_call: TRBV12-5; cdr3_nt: TGTGCTAGTGGTCCAGGGGGCAATCAGCCCCAGCATTTT; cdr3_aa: CASGPGGNQPQHF
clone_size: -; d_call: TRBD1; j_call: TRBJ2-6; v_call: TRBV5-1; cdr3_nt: TGCGCCAGCAGCCAAACCCCGACAGGGCGTGGGGCCAACGTCCTGACTTTC; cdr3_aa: CASSQTPTGRGANVLTF
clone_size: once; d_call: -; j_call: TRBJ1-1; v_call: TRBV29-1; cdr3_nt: TGCAGCGTTGACCGGTCAGCCACTGAAGCTTTCTTT; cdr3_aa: CSVDRSATEAFF
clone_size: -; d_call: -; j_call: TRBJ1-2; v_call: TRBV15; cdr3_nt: TGTGCCACCAGCAGAGAACCCAGGGAAGGCTACACCTTC; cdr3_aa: CATSREPREGYTF
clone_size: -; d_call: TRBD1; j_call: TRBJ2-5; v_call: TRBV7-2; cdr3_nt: TGTGCCAGCAGCACCGGGACAGGGGGGACCCAGTACTTC; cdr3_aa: CASSTGTGGTQYF